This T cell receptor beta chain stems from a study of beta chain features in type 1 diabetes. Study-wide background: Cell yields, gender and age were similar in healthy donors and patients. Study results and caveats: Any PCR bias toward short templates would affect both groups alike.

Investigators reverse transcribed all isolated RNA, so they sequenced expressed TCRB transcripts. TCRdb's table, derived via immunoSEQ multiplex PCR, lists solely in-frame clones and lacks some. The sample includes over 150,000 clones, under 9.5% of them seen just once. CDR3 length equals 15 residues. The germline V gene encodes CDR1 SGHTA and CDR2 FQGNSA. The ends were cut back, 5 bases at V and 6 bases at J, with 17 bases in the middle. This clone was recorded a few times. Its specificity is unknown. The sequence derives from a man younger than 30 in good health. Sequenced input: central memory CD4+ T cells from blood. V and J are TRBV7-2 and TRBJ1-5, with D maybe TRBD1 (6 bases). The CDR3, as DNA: TGTGCCAGCAGCCCTATGGTGGGGACAACTCAGCCCCAGCATTTT. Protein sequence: CASSPMVGTTQPQHF.